This TCR beta chain was sequenced during a study of shared clonotypes between healthy human individuals. Points on this clone: Its antigen is not identified.

Here immunoSEQ multiplex PCR was the method, and the copy in TCRdb shows in-frame clones only, minus some. The table shows roughly 2.5 million clones, with around 94% occurring only once. Findings and limits, study-wide: Clonotypes that were shared across a few donors made up roughly 5.2% of naive CD4 clonotypes.

Sample: naive CD4+ T cells sorted from blood. The subset denotes: CD45RA+ positively selected. The source of this sequence is a man aged 18-30 years in good health.

CDR3 sequence (DNA): TGTGCCAGCAAACACGCGGACAGGGGAGTTCAGCCCCAGCATTTT. This translates into CASKHADRGVQPQHF. The V gene is TRBV28, the J gene TRBJ1-5; the match to TRBD1 covers 9 bases. The CDR3 has 15 residues. Germline assignment: CDR1 MDHEN and CDR2 SYDVKM. The V segment lost 7 bases and the J segment 6 bases; nucleotides outside the gene matches: 10.